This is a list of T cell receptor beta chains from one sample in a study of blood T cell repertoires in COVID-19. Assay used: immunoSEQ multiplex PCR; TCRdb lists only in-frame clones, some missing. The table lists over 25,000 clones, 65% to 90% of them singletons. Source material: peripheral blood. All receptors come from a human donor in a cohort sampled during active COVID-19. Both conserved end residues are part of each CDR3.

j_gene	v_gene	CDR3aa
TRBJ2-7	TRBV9	CASSANPGTGMFYEQYF
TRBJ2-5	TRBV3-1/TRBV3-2	CASSQVLSSSNQETQYF
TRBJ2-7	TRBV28	CASSSRLAGGREQYF
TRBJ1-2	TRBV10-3	CAISVGDPGYTF
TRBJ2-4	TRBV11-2	CASSLLNSEGAGIQYF
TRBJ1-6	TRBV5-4	CASSFGTGGSPLHF
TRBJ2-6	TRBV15	CATSIKPSSGANVLTF
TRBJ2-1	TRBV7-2	CASSPGPWEPYNEQFF
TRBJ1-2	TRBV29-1	CSADRSGYTF
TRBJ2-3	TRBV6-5	CASSYGATGTDTQYF
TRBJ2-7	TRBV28	CASSFHYEQYF